This T cell receptor (beta chain) derives from a study of graft-versus-host responses after intestinal transplantation. Turning to the study itself: Recipients were all induced with anti-thymocyte globulin, then given tacrolimus and steroids for 3 to 4 years. The study's findings and limits: Levels of circulating GvH clones at their peak were associated with early post-transplant HvG declines.

As to this clone: Its cognate antigen is unknown.

Measured with immunoSEQ multiplex PCR; TCRdb has only the in-frame clones, and not every one. The repertoire includes about 25,000 clones, around 80% of them detected once, and roughly 1% sits in the top ten. The sequence was collected from a human donor who was the organ donor for an intestinal transplant. The material was unstimulated CD8+ T cells sorted from spleen or lymph node cells, obtained before transplant.

The CDR3 nucleotides are TGTGCCTCGGGGAACACTGAAGCTTTCTTT. It translates to CASGNTEAFF. This chain joins TRBV19 and TRBJ1-1; the D is unclear. Germline V lookup: CDR1 LNHDA, CDR2 SQIVND (reference sequence). V was shortened by 11 bases and J by 1 base, with 5 bases between the two germline ends. The CDR3 spans 10 residues. The full variable domain, its missing parts supplied by reference TRBV19 and TRBJ1-1, is DGGITQSPKYLFRKEGQNVTLSCEQNLNHDAMYWYRQDPGQGLRLIYYSQIVNDFQKGDIAEGYSVSREKKESFPLTVTSAQKNPTAFYLCASGNTEAFFGQGTRLTVV.